A selection of T cell receptor beta chains follows, all from one sample in a study of blood T cell repertoires in COVID-19. TCRdb's table, derived via immunoSEQ multiplex PCR, lists solely in-frame clones and lacks some. The table shows hundreds of thousands of clones, with approximately 90% occurring only once. The sequencing input was peripheral blood. The receptors were sampled from a young woman with COVID-19, enrolled during active disease. Each CDR3 is given without its conserved first and last residue.

V gene	J gene	CDR3 protein
TRBV6-1	TRBJ2-1	ASSEASDRYNEQF
TRBV13	TRBJ1-4	ASSLGQGRLSNEKLF
TRBV27	TRBJ1-4	ASSLSGREREKLF
TRBV7-2	TRBJ2-6	ASSRTVISSGANVLT
TRBV10-1	TRBJ2-7	ASSESWQGDEQY
TRBV2	TRBJ1-6	ASRTGLNNSPLH
TRBV6-2/TRBV6-3	TRBJ1-1	ASSSRAGGEAF
TRBV4-3	TRBJ2-1	ASSPGLAGKNEQF
TRBV5-4	TRBJ2-3	ASSPTDRVGPDTQY
TRBV27	TRBJ1-2	ASSLLAGAYGYT
TRBV4-3	TRBJ2-2	ASSPGTGVGGELF
TRBV19	TRBJ1-5	ASSILTGTGGQPQH
TRBV19	TRBJ2-1	APPGESSLNEQF
TRBV2	TRBJ1-1	ASSFRADTEAF
TRBV28	TRBJ1-2	ASSLRTGGSGYT
TRBV11-3	TRBJ2-3	ASSLDSITDTQY
TRBV7-9	TRBJ1-4	ASSLAGAANEKLF
TRBV6-4	TRBJ2-3	ASSDSSSDTDTQY
TRBV6-5	TRBJ1-1	ASSSTVQGAF
TRBV5-6	TRBJ1-2	ASRRQEIYGYT
TRBV18	TRBJ1-4	ASSRRLGKTEKLF
TRBV2	TRBJ2-2	ATRRRKIQRANTGELF
TRBV19	TRBJ2-3	ASSQRSDTQY
TRBV4-3	TRBJ2-3	ASSHNTDTQY
TRBV14	TRBJ2-1	ASSSGSYNEQF
TRBV11-3	TRBJ2-3	ASSLNGGAIEDTQY
TRBV7-6	TRBJ2-2	ASSFMDPSRNTGELF